This TCR beta chain was sequenced for a study of PD-L1 blockade in urothelial cancer. The wider study: Patients began atezolizumab, 1,200 mg intravenously every 3 weeks, at some point between 2013 and 2015.

Libraries were prepared by immunoSEQ multiplex PCR; TCRdb keeps only in-frame clonotypes and omits some of them. The sample has some 43,000 clones, 75% to 85% seen once. Indicated time point: pretreatment peripheral blood. This CDR3 comprises 13 residues. Trimming stripped 7 bases from V and 4 bases from J, with 14 bases between. Germline assignment: CDR1 MDHEN and CDR2 SYDVKM. The sequenced sample was PBMCs, obtained around atezolizumab (anti-PD-L1) treatment. The chain is built from TRBV28 and TRBJ2-7; D call uncertain. This receptor was taken from a man aged 55 to 70 with urothelial cancer. The CDR3, as DNA: TGTGCCAGCACCCTGCGCCCCGAATACGAGCAGTACTTC. Its protein is CASTLRPEYEQYF.